Following are 26 T cell receptor beta chains from one sample sequenced in a study of CD8 T cells in ankylosing spondylitis. TCRdb re-analysed the 5' RACE reads in MiXCR, keeping a single row per CDR3 protein. The top ten hold over 1.5% of the sample, which has about 30,000 distinct CDR3 sequences, about 5.6% seen once. Sequencing was done on a sample of blood, either unsorted or a sorted T cell fraction (not recorded which). All receptors come from a female donor with ankylosing spondylitis or in good health (not recorded which).

The chain recombines TRBV9 with TRBJ2-3; D gene ambiguous. This CDR3 is 14 amino acids long. The V end was cut by 2 bases, the J end by 3 bases, with 10 bases between. In germline, CDR1 is SGDLS, CDR2 YYNGEE. The CDR3 sequence is CASSVRSTTDTQYF. Written as DNA, the CDR3 is TGTGCCAGCAGCGTCCGCTCCACTACAGATACGCAGTATTTT.

This clonotype was counted only a few times. The V call is TRBV9, the J call TRBJ2-3; 12 nucleotides agree with TRBD2. The V gene's germline CDR1 is SGDLS and CDR2 YYNGEE. V trimming: 2 bases; J trimming: 0 bases; junction bases outside the gene matches: 10. The CDR3 contains 19 residues. This chain's CDR3 is CASSVSLAGGATSTDTQYF. The CDR3, as DNA: TGTGCCAGCAGCGTGTCACTAGCGGGAGGAGCTACTAGCACAGATACGCAGTATTTT.

This clonotype was recorded many times. This chain uses TRBV9 with TRBJ2-1; 9 positions agree with TRBD1. The CDR3 contains 16 residues. V dropped 3 bases and J dropped 6; count of bases not matched to a gene: 10. Per the germline V gene, CDR1 is SGDLS and CDR2 is YYNGEE. The CDR3 here is CASSGQLQGAVNEQFF. CDR3 bases: TGTGCCAGCAGCGGCCAACTACAGGGGGCGGTCAATGAGCAGTTCTTC. Full variable domain (missing parts from reference TRBV9 and TRBJ2-1): DSGVTQTPKHLITATGQRVTLRCSPRSGDLSVYWYQQSLDQGLQFLIQYYNGEERAKGNILERFSAQQFPDLHSELNLSSLELGDSALYFCASSGQLQGAVNEQFFGPGTRLTVL.

This clonotype was observed many times. This chain connects TRBV9 to TRBJ2-7; 8 nucleotides align to TRBD1. The V and J ends lost 3 bases and 2 bases, in that order; junction bases with no gene match: 7. The V gene's germline CDR1 is SGDLS and CDR2 YYNGEE. This CDR3 has 15 amino acids. The CDR3 reads CASSAQKQGAYEQYF. CDR3 sequence (DNA): TGTGCCAGCAGCGCCCAAAAACAGGGGGCCTACGAGCAGTACTTC. Full variable domain (remainder filled in from reference TRBV9 and TRBJ2-7): DSGVTQTPKHLITATGQRVTLRCSPRSGDLSVYWYQQSLDQGLQFLIQYYNGEERAKGNILERFSAQQFPDLHSELNLSSLELGDSALYFCASSAQKQGAYEQYFGPGTRLTVT.

This clonotype was seen at least ten times. The chain joins TRBV9 to TRBJ2-2, with D possibly being TRBD1 (5 bases). Germline-derived CDR1 and CDR2 are SGDLS and YYNGEE. Trimming took off 0 bases at V and 6 bases at J, with 9 bases between the two ends. The CDR3 covers 14 residues. CDR3 amino acids: CASSVVKGSGELFF. The CDR3 DNA reads as TGTGCCAGCAGCGTAGTGAAGGGGTCCGGGGAGCTGTTTTTT.

In its sample, this clonotype ranks as medium-sized. V gene TRBV9 combines with J gene TRBJ2-1; D unresolved. The V and J ends lost 2 bases and 0 bases respectively, with 9 bases between them. Germline CDR1 reads SGDLS; CDR2 reads YYNGEE. The CDR3 is made up of 15 amino acids. CDR3 residues: CASSVKTSSYNEQFF. CDR3 DNA sequence: TGTGCCAGCAGCGTTAAAACGAGCTCCTACAATGAGCAGTTCTTC.

This clonotype was seen ten or more times. The chain couples TRBV9 to TRBJ1-2; D perhaps matches TRBD1 (6 bases). The ends were cut back, 0 bases at V and 10 bases at J, with 13 bases in the middle. This CDR3 spans 13 amino acids. Germline V gives CDR1 SGDLS, CDR2 YYNGEE. CDR3 protein: CASSVVQGLDYTF. CDR3 in DNA: TGTGCCAGCAGCGTAGTCCAGGGGTTGGACTACACCTTC.

Judged by abundance, this clonotype is medium-sized (0.01 to 0.1%). The V gene is TRBV9, the J gene TRBJ1-1; D is possibly TRBD1 (5 bases). The CDR3 has 15 residues. The V gene's germline CDR1 is SGDLS and CDR2 YYNGEE. V was trimmed by 3 bases and J by 6 bases, leaving 18 bases between them. Here the CDR3 DNA reads TGTGCCAGCAGCGGTAGAGGGGCCCCGGGGGCTGAAGCTTTCTTT. Translating it yields CASSGRGAPGAEAFF.

In its sample, this clonotype was seen many times. The chain links TRBV9 to TRBJ1-1, with D hard to call. Germline V CDR1 and CDR2: SGDLS, YYNGEE. The CDR3 covers 15 residues. Trimming stripped 4 bases from V and 0 bases from J, with 13 bases between. DNA of the CDR3: TGTGCCAGCAGCACAATACAGAACATGAACACTGAAGCTTTCTTT. Its translation is CASSTIQNMNTEAFF.

The table lists this clonotype with many counts. This chain joins TRBV9 and TRBJ2-1, with TRBD1 matching over 10 bases. Per germline, CDR1 SGDLS and CDR2 YYNGEE. The CDR3 is 15 residues long. V lost 4 bases to trimming and J lost 5 bases; unmatched junction nucleotides: 6. The DNA of the CDR3 is TGTGCCAGCAGCCAAACCGGGACAGGGGACAATGAGCAGTTCTTC. This codes for CASSQTGTGDNEQFF. The whole variable domain, remainder taken from reference TRBV9 and TRBJ2-1, is DSGVTQTPKHLITATGQRVTLRCSPRSGDLSVYWYQQSLDQGLQFLIQYYNGEERAKGNILERFSAQQFPDLHSELNLSSLELGDSALYFCASSQTGTGDNEQFFGPGTRLTVL.

This clonotype was detected only a few times. The chain has TRBV9 and TRBJ1-3, with D possibly TRBD1 on 5 matching bases. The CDR3 is 18 residues long. Germline V CDR1 and CDR2: SGDLS, YYNGEE. Trimming took off 0 bases at V and 2 bases at J, with 18 bases between the two ends. The CDR3 DNA sequence: TGTGCCAGCAGCGTAGAGGGCGCGGTGGGCAGGGCTGGAAACACCATATATTTT. The encoded protein is CASSVEGAVGRAGNTIYF.

This clonotype was recorded at least ten times. The chain couples TRBV9 to TRBJ2-7; the match to TRBD2 covers 11 bases. Germline CDR1 is SGDLS and CDR2 is YYNGEE. The CDR3 length is 14 residues. V lost 0 bases and J lost 5; bases outside the gene matches: 1. CDR3 sequence (DNA): TGTGCCAGCAGCGTAGTGGGACTAGCGGACGAGCAGTACTTC. It translates to CASSVVGLADEQYF. Filled out from reference TRBV9 and TRBJ2-7, the complete variable domain reads DSGVTQTPKHLITATGQRVTLRCSPRSGDLSVYWYQQSLDQGLQFLIQYYNGEERAKGNILERFSAQQFPDLHSELNLSSLELGDSALYFCASSVVGLADEQYFGPGTRLTVT.

This clonotype was counted only a few times. The V and J genes are TRBV9 and TRBJ2-7, with D tentatively TRBD1 or TRBD2 (5 bases each). Trimming removed 2 bases from V and 2 bases from J, with 11 bases in between. Germline-derived CDR1 and CDR2 are SGDLS and YYNGEE. The CDR3 spans 14 residues. Written as DNA, the CDR3 is TGTGCCAGCAGCGTCCGGGACCTAGCCTACGAGCAGTACTTC. It codes for CASSVRDLAYEQYF.

This clonotype showed up many times. The V call is TRBV9, the J call TRBJ2-7; D may match TRBD1 or TRBD2 (5 bases each). The germline CDR1 and CDR2 sequences are SGDLS and YYNGEE. There are 16 residues in the CDR3. V gave up 0 bases and J gave up 0 bases, with 13 bases separating them. The DNA of the CDR3 is TGTGCCAGCAGCGTAGCCGTCGGGGCTAGCTCCTACGAGCAGTACTTC. It specifies CASSVAVGASSYEQYF.

Judged by abundance, this clonotype is medium-sized (0.01 to 0.1%). The chain uses TRBV9 and TRBJ1-1, with D perhaps matching TRBD1 (6 bases). The germline gives CDR1 SGDLS, CDR2 YYNGEE. This CDR3 has 15 residues. Trimming took 0 bases from V and 1 from J, leaving 10 bases between them. In nucleotides, the CDR3 is TGTGCCAGCAGCGTAGCACAGGGCGGGAACACTGAAGCTTTCTTT. It is translated as CASSVAQGGNTEAFF.

This clonotype was counted many times. This chain connects TRBV9 to TRBJ2-2; 9 bases map to TRBD1. Germline V gene data show CDR1 as SGDLS and CDR2 as YYNGEE. Germline trimming cut 0 bases from V and 6 bases from J; bases unmatched to any gene: 3. This CDR3 is built from 15 residues. The CDR3 DNA sequence: TGTGCCAGCAGCGTAGAGGGACAGGGAGCCGGGGAGCTGTTTTTT. It codes for CASSVEGQGAGELFF.

There are many counts of this clonotype. The chain recombines TRBV9 with TRBJ1-1, with 9 positions matching TRBD1. V was clipped by 3 bases and J by 6 bases; unmatched bases: 9. Germline-derived CDR1 and CDR2 are SGDLS and YYNGEE. The CDR3 covers 15 residues. The CDR3 loop reads CASSAGGTGISEAFF. CDR3 bases: TGTGCCAGCAGCGCCGGGGGGACAGGGATTTCTGAAGCTTTCTTT.

This clonotype was observed many times. J is TRBJ2-7 and V is TRBV9; 8 bases match TRBD1. The CDR3 spans 16 residues. J was trimmed by 2 bases and V by 4 bases; bases with no gene match: 11. Looked up from germline, CDR1 is SGDLS and CDR2 is YYNGEE. This CDR3 reads CASSLAPGTGAYEQYF. DNA for the CDR3: TGTGCCAGCAGCCTCGCACCTGGGACAGGCGCCTACGAGCAGTACTTC. The variable domain in full, completed from reference TRBV9 and TRBJ2-7, reads DSGVTQTPKHLITATGQRVTLRCSPRSGDLSVYWYQQSLDQGLQFLIQYYNGEERAKGNILERFSAQQFPDLHSELNLSSLELGDSALYFCASSLAPGTGAYEQYFGPGTRLTVT.

Many counts were recorded for this clonotype. The chain recombines TRBV9 with TRBJ1-2; maybe TRBD1 (5 bases). The ends were cut back, 2 bases at V and 8 bases at J, with 13 bases in the middle. CDR1 is SGDLS and CDR2 is YYNGEE in the germline V gene. CDR3 length: 13 residues. Here the CDR3 reads CASSVAGYPGYTF. DNA of the CDR3: TGTGCCAGCAGCGTGGCAGGGTACCCAGGCTACACCTTC.

At least ten counts were recorded for this clonotype. The chain joins TRBV9 to TRBJ2-2; D is perhaps TRBD2 (6 bases). V gave up 4 bases and J gave up 1 base, with 11 bases separating them. Germline V gene lookup returns CDR1 SGDLS and CDR2 YYNGEE. CDR3 length: 15 amino acids. The CDR3 sequence is CASSQRRGNTGELFF. As DNA, the CDR3 is TGTGCCAGCAGCCAACGGAGGGGGAACACCGGGGAGCTGTTTTTT.

At least ten counts were recorded for this clonotype. This rearrangement joins TRBV9 to TRBJ2-1; 8 positions agree with TRBD2. Germline V gives CDR1 SGDLS, CDR2 YYNGEE. The CDR3 covers 15 residues. The J segment lost 0 bases and the V segment lost 3 bases, leaving 2 bases of the junction unmatched. The CDR3 loop is CASSGGTSSYNEQFF. CDR3 bases: TGTGCCAGCAGCGGGGGGACTAGCTCCTACAATGAGCAGTTCTTC.

On this clonotype itself: With a much larger clone just one base away, this may be a read error. The rearrangement uses TRBV9 and TRBJ1-2; D unclear. Germline values: CDR1 SGDLS, CDR2 YYNGEE. The CDR3 consists of 14 residues. Between the trimmed V and J ends, which lost 3 bases and 8 bases, there was a span of 17 bases. The CDR3 DNA sequence: TGTGCCAGCAGCGGATACCAGAGGGCGGCCGGCTACACCTTC. This sequence encodes CASSGYQRAAGYTF. The whole variable domain, filled in from reference TRBV9 and TRBJ1-2, reads DSGVTQTPKHLITATGQRVTLRCSPRSGDLSVYWYQQSLDQGLQFLIQYYNGEERAKGNILERFSAQQFPDLHSELNLSSLELGDSALYFCASSGYQRAAGYTFGSGTRLTVV.

The chain links TRBV9 to TRBJ1-3; 10 nucleotides match TRBD1. V lost 3 bases, J lost 2 bases, and 5 bases stayed unmatched. The CDR3 sequence is 16 residues long. Germline V gene lookup returns CDR1 SGDLS and CDR2 YYNGEE. The CDR3 protein is CASSGGQGDTGNTIYF. The CDR3 DNA reads TGTGCCAGCAGCGGCGGACAGGGGGATACTGGAAACACCATATATTTT.

This clonotype was picked up many times. This chain uses TRBV9 with TRBJ2-1, with D possibly TRBD2 on 6 matching bases. Trimming pared 4 bases from V and 7 bases from J, leaving 15 bases between. This CDR3 comprises 14 residues. Looked up from germline, CDR1 is SGDLS and CDR2 is YYNGEE. For the CDR3, the DNA is TGTGCCAGCAGCCAAGTCGGGGGTGGGAATGAGCAGTTCTTC. As protein: CASSQVGGGNEQFF.

This clonotype showed up just a few times. The chain links TRBV9 to TRBJ2-1, with D hard to call. Germline loops: CDR1 SGDLS, CDR2 YYNGEE. This CDR3 spans 11 amino acids. V shed 3 bases and J shed 10 bases, with 8 bases lying between them. Here the CDR3 reads CASSGSSEQFF. CDR3 nucleotide sequence: TGTGCCAGCAGCGGAAGCTCGGAGCAGTTCTTC.

The V call is TRBV9, the J call TRBJ1-2; tentatively, D is TRBD1 (5 bases). Per the germline V gene, CDR1 is SGDLS and CDR2 is YYNGEE. The CDR3 sequence is 15 residues long. V shed 4 bases and J shed 0 bases, with 13 bases lying between them. DNA of the CDR3: TGTGCCAGCAGCTCGTGGGACGGGGCTAACTATGGCTACACCTTC. Its protein product is CASSSWDGANYGYTF.